This record looks at one TCR beta chain sequence and its context. What it recognizes is unknown. V was pared by 1 base and J by 1 base, with 5 bases of the junction left unmatched. The germline CDR1 and CDR2 sequences are SGHRS and YFSETQ. The CDR3 is 17 residues long. Constant-region reverse primers amplified full-length variable regions, followed by semi-nested Nested Universal Primer A PCR. TCRdb re-called the 5' RACE reads through MiXCR, storing one row per CDR3 protein. The sample includes around 44,000 distinct CDR3 sequences, 30% of them seen just once. Findings and caveats of the study: Greatest tumor Treg TCR overlap was with tumor naive CD4+ cells. Tumor memory CD4+ T cell TCR gene usage was found to cluster with blood and lymph node memory CD4+ cells and with lymph node naive CD4+ cells.

Sequences were obtained from tumor-infiltrating memory CD4+ T cells sorted from the breast tumor. The subset denotes: memory CD4+ T cells, CD4+CD45RO+CD25-. This TCR derives from a female donor with breast cancer. The V call is TRBV5-1, the J call TRBJ1-1; 12 bases map to TRBD1. CDR3 in DNA: TGCGCCAGCAGCTTGACCGGGACAGGGGGCGCGAACACTGAAGCTTTCTTT. Its translation: CASSLTGTGGANTEAFF.